Listed below are T cell receptor beta chains from one sample, sequenced in a study of control samples from healthy donors and cancer patients. The assay was immunoSEQ multiplex PCR, and TCRdb's table has in-frame clones only and misses some. The profile shows around 170,000 clones, around nine tenths of them singletons. Material for sequencing was blood. The receptors come from a man aged 25 to 40 in good health. CDR3s include the opening cysteine and the closing phenylalanine or tryptophan. A D gene is named only where the DNA matches it firmly. A clone size is listed for some rows: how often the clone was seen (once, few, many), or a class if it is expanded.

CDR3: CAISANRGQGSSYEQYF
DNA: TGTGCCATCAGTGCGAATCGTGGACAGGGTAGCTCCTACGAGCAGTACTTC
D: TRBD1
J: TRBJ2-7
V: TRBV10-3
size: -

CDR3: CASSDDPMNTEAFF
DNA: TGTGCCAGCAGTGATGACCCCATGAACACTGAAGCTTTCTTT
D: -
J: TRBJ1-1
V: TRBV6-2/TRBV6-3
size: -

CDR3: CASSQWEGVGYTF
DNA: TGTGCCAGCAGCCAATGGGAGGGGGTTGGCTACACCTTC
D: -
J: TRBJ1-2
V: TRBV3-1/TRBV3-2
size: -

CDR3: CSVIRQGTGNTIYF
DNA: TGCAGCGTTATAAGACAGGGGACTGGAAACACCATATATTTT
D: TRBD1
J: TRBJ1-3
V: TRBV29-1
size: -

CDR3: CASRLGRDRGENYGYTF
DNA: TGTGCAAGTCGCTTAGGGAGGGACAGGGGGGAGAACTATGGCTACACCTTC
D: -
J: TRBJ1-2
V: TRBV12-2
size: -

CDR3: CSVEGAGGPTDTQYF
DNA: TGCAGCGTTGAAGGGGCGGGAGGGCCCACCGATACGCAGTATTTT
D: TRBD2
J: TRBJ2-3
V: TRBV29-1
size: -

CDR3: CASSLGQPLEAFF
DNA: TGCGCCAGCAGCTTGGGACAGCCACTTGAAGCTTTCTTT
D: -
J: TRBJ1-1
V: TRBV5-1
size: -

CDR3: CAWSALDRIEKLFF
DNA: TGTGCCTGGAGTGCCCTGGACAGGATCGAAAAACTGTTTTTT
D: TRBD1
J: TRBJ1-4
V: TRBV30
size: -

CDR3: CASSLAREGRANEKLFF
DNA: TGTGCCAGCAGCTTAGCCCGTGAGGGGCGGGCTAATGAAAAACTGTTTTTT
D: -
J: TRBJ1-4
V: TRBV7-9
size: few

CDR3: CASSAGDSTDTQYF
DNA: TGCGCCAGCAGTGCCGGGGACAGCACAGATACGCAGTATTTT
D: -
J: TRBJ2-3
V: TRBV5-1
size: -

CDR3: CASSHGGNEKLFF
DNA: TGTGCCAGCAGCCACGGGGGGAATGAAAAACTGTTTTTT
D: -
J: TRBJ1-4
V: TRBV7-2
size: -

CDR3: CASSQEAGIYEKLFF
DNA: TGCGCCAGCAGCCAAGAGGCCGGGATCTATGAAAAACTGTTTTTT
D: -
J: TRBJ1-4
V: TRBV4-3
size: -

CDR3: CASSLGGKGQGRGEKLFF
DNA: TGTGCCAGCAGCTTAGGGGGAAAAGGACAGGGGAGAGGTGAAAAACTGTTTTTT
D: TRBD1
J: TRBJ1-4
V: TRBV7-8
size: -

CDR3: CASSLAQDQPQHF
DNA: TGTGCCAGCAGTTTGGCCCAGGATCAGCCCCAGCATTTT
D: -
J: TRBJ1-5
V: TRBV12-3/TRBV12-4
size: once

CDR3: CASSSIPGGLDEQFF
DNA: TGCGCCAGCAGCTCCATTCCCGGCGGGTTGGATGAGCAGTTCTTC
D: -
J: TRBJ2-1
V: TRBV5-1
size: -

CDR3: CASSQGFRRLEKLFF
DNA: TGTGCCAGCAGCCAAGGGTTCCGCAGACTGGAAAAACTGTTTTTT
D: -
J: TRBJ1-4
V: TRBV4-2
size: -

CDR3: CASSLYAVPNTGELFF
DNA: TGTGCCAGCAGTTTATATGCTGTGCCGAACACCGGGGAGCTGTTTTTT
D: -
J: TRBJ2-2
V: TRBV28
size: once

CDR3: CASLTGHEQFF
DNA: TGTGCCAGCCTTACGGGGCATGAGCAGTTCTTC
D: -
J: TRBJ2-1
V: TRBV6-5
size: -

CDR3: CASSPRGGTDTGELFF
DNA: TGTGCCAGCTCACCACGGGGGGGCACGGACACCGGGGAGCTGTTTTTT
D: -
J: TRBJ2-2
V: TRBV18
size: -

CDR3: CAISDGEETQYF
DNA: TGTGCCATCAGTGATGGGGAAGAGACCCAGTACTTC
D: -
J: TRBJ2-5
V: TRBV10-3
size: -

CDR3: CAVLRGQSLSANYGYTF
DNA: TGTGCCGTCCTACGGGGACAGAGCCTTTCAGCTAACTATGGCTACACCTTC
D: TRBD1
J: TRBJ1-2
V: TRBV7-9
size: few

CDR3: CAWMGDSEKLFF
DNA: TGTGCCTGGATGGGGGACAGTGAAAAACTGTTTTTT
D: TRBD1
J: TRBJ1-4
V: TRBV30
size: -

CDR3: CASSRDGFRYGYTF
DNA: TGTGCCAGCAGCCGCGACGGGTTCAGATATGGCTACACCTTC
D: -
J: TRBJ1-2
V: TRBV6-5
size: -

CDR3: CASSQAGSYEQYF
DNA: TGTGCCAGCAGCCAAGCGGGGTCCTACGAGCAGTACTTC
D: -
J: TRBJ2-7
V: TRBV4-2
size: -

CDR3: CASSRNRVRSTDTQYF
DNA: TGTGCCAGCAGCCGGAACCGGGTTCGAAGCACAGATACGCAGTATTTT
D: -
J: TRBJ2-3
V: TRBV13
size: -

CDR3: CASSYGSGSYEQYF
DNA: TGTGCCAGCAGTTACGGGAGCGGTTCCTACGAGCAGTACTTC
D: -
J: TRBJ2-7
V: TRBV6-6
size: few

CDR3: CASSVDETSGNEQFF
DNA: TGTGCCAGCAGCGTAGATGAGACTAGCGGGAATGAGCAGTTCTTC
D: TRBD2
J: TRBJ2-1
V: TRBV9
size: -

CDR3: CASSPLTVEAETQYF
DNA: TGTGCCAGCAGCCCACTAACAGTGGAAGCGGAGACCCAGTACTTC
D: -
J: TRBJ2-5
V: TRBV7-6
size: -

CDR3: CSVGGRGQPQHF
DNA: TGCAGCGTTGGGGGCCGAGGACAGCCCCAGCATTTT
D: -
J: TRBJ1-5
V: TRBV29-1
size: -

CDR3: CASSLTSGGYTGELFF
DNA: TGTGCCAGCAGCTTGACTAGCGGGGGCTACACCGGGGAGCTGTTTTTT
D: TRBD2
J: TRBJ2-2
V: TRBV5-5
size: -